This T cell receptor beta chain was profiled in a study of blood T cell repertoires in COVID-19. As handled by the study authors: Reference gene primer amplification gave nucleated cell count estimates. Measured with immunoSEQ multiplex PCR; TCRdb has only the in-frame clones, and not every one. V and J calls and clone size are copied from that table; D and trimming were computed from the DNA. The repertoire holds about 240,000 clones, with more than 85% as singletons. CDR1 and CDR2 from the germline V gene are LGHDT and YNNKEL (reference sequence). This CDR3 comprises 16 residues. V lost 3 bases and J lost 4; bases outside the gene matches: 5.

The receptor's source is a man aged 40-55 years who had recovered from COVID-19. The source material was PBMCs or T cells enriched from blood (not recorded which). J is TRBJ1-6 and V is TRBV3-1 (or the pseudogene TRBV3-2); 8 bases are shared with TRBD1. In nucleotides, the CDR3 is TGTGCCAGCAGCCAGTGGCAGGGGGCGTATAATTCACCCCTCCACTTT. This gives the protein CASSQWQGAYNSPLHF.